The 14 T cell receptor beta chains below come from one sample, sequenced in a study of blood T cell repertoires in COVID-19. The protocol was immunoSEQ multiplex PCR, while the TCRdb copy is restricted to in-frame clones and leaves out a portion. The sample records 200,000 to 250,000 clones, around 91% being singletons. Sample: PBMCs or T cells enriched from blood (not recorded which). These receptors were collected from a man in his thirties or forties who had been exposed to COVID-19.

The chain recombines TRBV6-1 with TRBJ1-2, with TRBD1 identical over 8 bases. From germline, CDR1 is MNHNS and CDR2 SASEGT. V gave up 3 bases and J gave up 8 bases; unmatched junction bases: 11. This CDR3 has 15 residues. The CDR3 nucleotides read TGTGCCAGCAGTGATTTCGACAGGGGCGTAGGAGGCTACACCTTC. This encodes CASSDFDRGVGGYTF.

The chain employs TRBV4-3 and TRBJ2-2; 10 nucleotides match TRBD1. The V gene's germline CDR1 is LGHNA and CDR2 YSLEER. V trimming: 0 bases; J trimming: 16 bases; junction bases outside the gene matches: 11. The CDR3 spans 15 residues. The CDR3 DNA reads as TGCGCCAGCAGCCAAGATATAGGGCGCAGACAGGGGGCGTTTTTT. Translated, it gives CASSQDIGRRQGAFF.

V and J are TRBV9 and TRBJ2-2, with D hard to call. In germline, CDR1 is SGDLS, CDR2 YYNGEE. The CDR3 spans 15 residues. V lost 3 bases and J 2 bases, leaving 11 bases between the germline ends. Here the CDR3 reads CASSARFVNTGELFF. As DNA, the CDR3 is TGTGCCAGCAGCGCGAGGTTTGTTAACACCGGGGAGCTGTTTTTT.

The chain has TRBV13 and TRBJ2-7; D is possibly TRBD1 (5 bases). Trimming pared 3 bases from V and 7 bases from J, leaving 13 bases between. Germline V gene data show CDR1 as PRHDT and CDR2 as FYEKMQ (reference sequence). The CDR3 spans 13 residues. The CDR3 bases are TGTGCCAGCAGCTTGGGCAGGGCACGGGAGCAGTACTTC. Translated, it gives CASSLGRAREQYF.

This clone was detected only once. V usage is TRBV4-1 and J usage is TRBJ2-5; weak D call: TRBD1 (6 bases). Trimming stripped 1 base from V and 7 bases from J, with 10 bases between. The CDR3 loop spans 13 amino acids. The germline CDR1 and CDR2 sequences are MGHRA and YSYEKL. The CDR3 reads CASSQVGAGTQYF. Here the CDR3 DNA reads TGCGCCAGCAGCCAAGTGGGGGCGGGGACCCAGTACTTC.

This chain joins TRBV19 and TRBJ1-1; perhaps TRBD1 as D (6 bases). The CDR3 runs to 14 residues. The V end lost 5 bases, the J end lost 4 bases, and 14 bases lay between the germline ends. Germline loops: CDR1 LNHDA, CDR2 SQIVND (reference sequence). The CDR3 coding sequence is TGTGCCAGTAGTCGGCGCCAGGGGAGCACTGAAGCTTTCTTT. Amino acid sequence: CASSRRQGSTEAFF.

DNA of the CDR3: TGTGCCAGCAGCGTACGGTCTAGCGGGGGAACGAATGAGCAGTTCTTC. Translated, it gives CASSVRSSGGTNEQFF. This chain uses TRBV9 with TRBJ2-1; 10 nucleotides agree with TRBD2. The CDR3 covers 16 residues. V dropped 1 base and J dropped 7; count of bases not matched to a gene: 8. The germline V gene has CDR1 SGDLS and CDR2 YYNGEE.

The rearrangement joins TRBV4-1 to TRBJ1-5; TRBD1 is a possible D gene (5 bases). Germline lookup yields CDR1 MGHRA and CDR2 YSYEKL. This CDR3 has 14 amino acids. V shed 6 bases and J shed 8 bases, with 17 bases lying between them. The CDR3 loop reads CASSWGGRSEPQHF. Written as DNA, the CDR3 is TGCGCCAGCAGTTGGGGCGGAAGGAGTGAGCCCCAGCATTTT.

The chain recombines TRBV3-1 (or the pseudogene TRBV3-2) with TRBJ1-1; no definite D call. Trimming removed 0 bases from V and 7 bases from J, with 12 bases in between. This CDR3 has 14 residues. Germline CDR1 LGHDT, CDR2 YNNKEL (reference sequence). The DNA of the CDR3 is TGTGCCAGCAGCCAAGATCCCAGTTCTGGTGAAGCTTTCTTT. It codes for CASSQDPSSGEAFF.

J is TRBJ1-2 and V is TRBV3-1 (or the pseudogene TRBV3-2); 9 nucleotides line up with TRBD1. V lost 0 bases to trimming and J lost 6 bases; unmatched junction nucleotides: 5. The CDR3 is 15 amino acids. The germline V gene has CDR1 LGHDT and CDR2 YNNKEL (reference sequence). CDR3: CASSQEGQGYHGYTF. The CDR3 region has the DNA TGTGCCAGCAGCCAAGAGGGACAGGGTTACCATGGCTACACCTTC.

The CDR3 protein is CASRSGTGPFGKNIQYF. CDR3 nucleotide sequence: TGTGCCAGCAGATCCGGGACAGGGCCCTTTGGCAAAAACATTCAGTACTTC. The chain joins TRBV7-8 to TRBJ2-4; 9 positions agree with TRBD1. Looked up from germline, CDR1 is SGHVS and CDR2 is FQNEAQ. With V trimmed by 6 bases and J by 3 bases, 12 bases remained unmatched. The CDR3 has 17 amino acids.

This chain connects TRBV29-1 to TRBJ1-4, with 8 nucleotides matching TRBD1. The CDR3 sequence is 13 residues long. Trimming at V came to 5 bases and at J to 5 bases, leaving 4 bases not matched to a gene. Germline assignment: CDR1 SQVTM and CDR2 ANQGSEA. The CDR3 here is CSVSTGGNEKLFF. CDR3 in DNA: TGCAGCGTTAGTACAGGGGGAAATGAAAAACTGTTTTTT.

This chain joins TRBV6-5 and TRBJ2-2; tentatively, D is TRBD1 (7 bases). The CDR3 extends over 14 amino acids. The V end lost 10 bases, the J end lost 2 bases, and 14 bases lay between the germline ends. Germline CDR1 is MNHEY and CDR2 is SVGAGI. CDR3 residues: CANQGGPNTGELFF. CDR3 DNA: TGTGCCAATCAGGGGGGTCCTAACACCGGGGAGCTGTTTTTT.

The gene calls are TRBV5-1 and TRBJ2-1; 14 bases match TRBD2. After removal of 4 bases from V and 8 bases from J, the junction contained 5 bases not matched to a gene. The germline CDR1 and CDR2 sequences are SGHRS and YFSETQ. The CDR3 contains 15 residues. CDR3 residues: CASSEGLAGAHEQFF. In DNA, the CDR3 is TGCGCCAGCAGCGAGGGACTAGCGGGGGCGCATGAGCAGTTCTTC.